This record covers a single T cell receptor beta chain. The sample comes from a study of control samples from healthy donors and cancer patients. The CDR3 runs 16 residues. Germline V gene lookup returns CDR1 KGHSH and CDR2 LQKENI. V was trimmed by 3 bases and J by 6 bases, leaving 17 bases between them. Here immunoSEQ multiplex PCR was the method, and the copy in TCRdb shows in-frame clones only, minus some. The sample contains around 250,000 clones, approximately 80% of which appear only once. The gene calls are TRBV18 and TRBJ1-4; D is perhaps TRBD1 (5 bases). This receptor was obtained from a woman aged 60 to 75 with lung cancer. The sample taken for sequencing was PBMCs. The CDR3 loop is CASSPISGGGDEKLFF. In DNA form, the CDR3 reads TGTGCCAGCTCACCGATTTCGGGAGGAGGGGATGAAAAACTGTTTTTT.